The source of this T cell receptor (beta chain) is a study of T cells in localized non-small cell lung cancer. Germline CDR1 and CDR2: SEHNR and FQNEAQ (reference sequence). V lost 5 bases and J 7 bases, leaving 12 bases between the germline ends. The CDR3 loop spans 13 amino acids. General study points: In adjacent lung, a median roughly 53 of the top 100 tumor clones were found. A higher density of T cells in blood coincided with extended overall survival. Tumor trailed uninvolved adjacent lung in T cell clonality, which peaked there. Heterogeneity within the tumor remains possible, as just one region underwent sequencing.

Comments on this clone: The target antigen is unknown.

Clones were sequenced by immunoSEQ multiplex PCR, and TCRdb holds only the in-frame ones, with some missing. The table lists about 41,000 clones, 83% of them singletons. This sample comprised PBMCs, obtained before any cancer treatment. This receptor was identified in a man aged 40-75 years with stage II lung adenocarcinoma. This chain joins TRBV7-9 and TRBJ2-1, with D possibly TRBD2 on 6 matching bases. The CDR3 loop is CASSRPLANEQFF. CDR3 bases: TGTGCCAGCAGCCGGCCACTAGCAAATGAGCAGTTCTTC.